Listed below are T cell receptor beta chains from one sample, sequenced in a study of blood T cells in healthy people across ages. One entry per CDR3 protein results from TCRdb running MiXCR on the 5' RACE reads. The table records a few hundred thousand distinct CDR3 sequences, roughly 29% of them present only once. The specimen was blood. These receptors all stem from a woman aged 70-85 years in good health. Each CDR3 is given with its conserved first and last residue. The order of the fields is D gene, V gene, J gene, clone size, CDR3 protein, CDR3 DNA. A D gene is named only where the DNA matches it firmly. Clone size is given for some rows only: seen once, a few or many times, or a class if the clone is expanded.

>NA|TRBV11-2|TRBJ2-5|many
CASSSRVGETQYF
TGTGCCAGCAGCTCCAGGGTCGGGGAGACCCAGTACTTC
>NA|TRBV7-2|TRBJ2-7|NA
CASSLGSGVYNEQYF
TGTGCCAGCAGCTTAGGGTCAGGTGTTTACAACGAGCAGTACTTC
>TRBD2|TRBV7-6|TRBJ2-1|NA
CASSLGLLAGDQNEQFF
TGTGCCAGCAGCTTAGGTCTACTAGCGGGAGATCAGAATGAGCAGTTCTTC
>NA|TRBV20-1|TRBJ2-7|many
CSARTRLTGLSSYEQYF
TGCAGTGCTAGAACCCGCCTGACAGGCCTAAGCTCCTACGAGCAGTACTTC
>NA|TRBV24-1|TRBJ2-5|few
CATSDFIGTQYF
TGTGCCACCAGTGATTTTATTGGGACCCAGTACTTC
>NA|TRBV16|TRBJ1-2|NA
CASSQSGFSNYGYTF
TGTGCCAGCAGCCAATCGGGCTTTTCTAACTATGGCTACACCTTC
>TRBD1|TRBV4-3|TRBJ2-6|NA
CASSQLPPGQGFSGANVLTF
TGCGCCAGCAGCCAATTGCCCCCGGGACAGGGTTTCTCTGGGGCCAACGTCCTGACTTTC
>NA|TRBV4-3|TRBJ2-7|few
CASSQGFGQRSYEQYF
TGCGCCAGCAGCCAAGGCTTTGGGCAGCGCTCCTACGAGCAGTACTTC
>NA|TRBV6-4|TRBJ2-5|many
CASSENGSPEETQYF
TGTGCCAGCAGTGAAAATGGGAGCCCGGAAGAGACCCAGTACTTC
>NA|TRBV7-2|TRBJ1-2|many
CASSLSNYGYTF
TGTGCCAGCAGCTTAAGTAACTATGGCTACACCTTC
>NA|TRBV3-1|TRBJ1-4|NA
CASSQRGEKLFF
TGTGCCAGCAGCCAGAGGGGGGAAAAACTGTTTTTT
>TRBD1|TRBV6-1|TRBJ2-4|NA
CASSRTGGLTKNIQYF
TGTGCCAGCAGCCGCACAGGGGGCCTGACCAAAAACATTCAGTACTTC
>NA|TRBV5-1|TRBJ2-3|NA
CASSLAALQLSTDTQYF
TGCGCCAGCAGCTTGGCCGCATTGCAGCTTAGCACAGATACGCAGTATTTT
>TRBD2|TRBV6-5|TRBJ2-7|few
CASSYSVTSGTYEQYF
TGTGCCAGCAGTTACTCTGTGACTAGCGGAACCTACGAGCAGTACTTC
>TRBD1|TRBV4-1|TRBJ1-2|few
CASSQAPGQGNYGYTF
TGCGCCAGCAGCCAGGCCCCGGGACAGGGGAACTATGGCTACACCTTC
>TRBD1|TRBV5-1|TRBJ1-4|once
CASSREGQGADEKLFF
TGCGCCAGCAGCCGGGAGGGACAGGGGGCTGATGAAAAACTGTTTTTT
>NA|TRBV6-2/TRBV6-3|TRBJ1-2|few
CASTWDTYYGYTF
TGTGCCAGCACCTGGGACACCTACTATGGCTACACCTTC
>NA|TRBV20-1|TRBJ1-2|NA
CSARDGTSYGYTF
TGCAGTGCTAGAGATGGGACGAGTTATGGCTACACCTTC
>NA|TRBV6-6|TRBJ2-1|few
CASSYPLGDIEQFF
TGTGCCAGCAGTTACCCTCTAGGGGACATTGAGCAGTTCTTC
>NA|TRBV6-5|TRBJ2-5|NA
CASSYSSSSQFQETQYF
TGTGCCAGCAGTTACTCGAGCTCGTCGCAGTTTCAAGAGACCCAGTACTTC
>NA|TRBV12-3/TRBV12-4|TRBJ1-5|NA
CASNSANQPQHF
TGTGCCAGCAACAGCGCCAATCAGCCCCAGCATTTT
>NA|TRBV5-1|TRBJ2-1|NA
CASSLGQNDEQFF
TGCGCCAGCAGCTTGGGGCAGAACGATGAGCAGTTCTTC
>NA|TRBV29-1|TRBJ2-7|NA
CSVEPDSTGYEQYF
TGCAGCGTTGAGCCGGATTCGACCGGCTACGAGCAGTACTTC
>NA|TRBV3-1|TRBJ2-7|NA
CASSHKLAYEQYF
TGTGCCAGCAGCCACAAACTAGCCTACGAGCAGTACTTC
>TRBD2|TRBV6-1|TRBJ2-5|few
CASKKTSGGKTQYF
TGTGCCAGCAAAAAAACTAGCGGGGGAAAGACCCAGTACTTC
>NA|TRBV12-3/TRBV12-4|TRBJ2-5|NA
CASSFSSKETQYF
TGTGCCAGCAGTTTTTCGTCGAAAGAGACCCAGTACTTC
>NA|TRBV5-1|TRBJ2-1|NA
CTGSSEGGSYNEQFF
TGCACCGGCAGCTCTGAGGGGGGCTCCTACAATGAGCAGTTCTTC
>NA|TRBV12-3/TRBV12-4|TRBJ1-4|NA
CASTRGGLKNEKLFF
TGTGCCAGCACCCGAGGAGGGCTGAAGAATGAAAAACTGTTTTTT
>TRBD1|TRBV7-2|TRBJ1-2|NA
CASSFIQGVYTF
TGTGCCAGCAGCTTCATCCAGGGGGTCTACACCTTC
>NA|TRBV7-2|TRBJ1-2|many
CASSLGRNYGYTF
TGTGCCAGCAGCTTAGGGCGAAACTATGGCTACACCTTC
>NA|TRBV3-1|TRBJ2-7|NA
CASSQETDEQCF
TGTGCCAGCAGCCAAGAGACCGACGAGCAGTGCTTC
>NA|TRBV29-1|TRBJ1-5|few
CSVRAGDQPQHF
TGCAGCGTTCGGGCGGGGGATCAGCCCCAGCATTTT
>NA|TRBV7-2|TRBJ1-1|NA
CASSLEVGGAQSAFF
TGTGCCAGCAGCTTAGAGGTTGGGGGGGCCCAGTCAGCTTTCTTT
>NA|TRBV30|TRBJ1-1|NA
CAWRSVGGTEAFF
TGTGCCTGGAGGTCGGTAGGGGGCACTGAAGCTTTCTTT
>NA|TRBV10-3|TRBJ2-7|NA
CAISESLNPSSYEQYF
TGTGCCATCAGTGAGTCGCTCAATCCTAGCTCCTACGAGCAGTACTTC
>NA|TRBV20-1|TRBJ2-3|NA
CSARDFTDMQYF
TGCAGTGCTCGGGACTTCACAGATATGCAGTATTTT